A single sample gave rise to the 18 T cell receptor beta chains below, sequenced in a study of regulatory T cells in long-lasting Graves disease (dated by TCRdb to about 2021). Library preparation was by multiplex PCR. The data were produced on an Illumina HiSeq 4000. iRepertoire HTBI primers and Arm-PCR amplification of CDR3 regions were used to construct TCR beta libraries. In TCRdb, the public reads were trimmed at Q25 with fastp and aligned with MiXCR, with productive beta chains retained. Entries that share a CDR3 protein sequence are merged under the most common genes and DNA. The sample table holds a few hundred thousand distinct CDR3 sequences, of which around a fifth were seen once. Of the sample, just over 55% is held by the ten largest clones. Taken with the paper, the label for time point translates to: persistent/refractory GD, antithyroid drugs over 5 years with positive TRAb. For both TCR sequencing and RNA sequencing, RNA was extracted from PBMCs in TRIzol.

The sequencing here drew on peripheral blood mononuclear cells (PBMCs), taken when the disease was refractory, from a patient treated with antithyroid drugs. The source of these receptors is a female donor with Graves disease.

This clonotype was seen a few times. The CDR3 here is CASSLKVARLQETQYF. The DNA for the CDR3 is TGTGCCAGCAGCTTAAAGGTTGCCAGACTCCAAGAGACCCAGTACTTC. This chain links TRBV7-2 with TRBJ2-5; D call uncertain. The V gene's germline CDR1 is SGHTA and CDR2 FQGNSA. CDR3 size: 16 residues. Trimming pared 2 bases from V and 1 base from J, leaving 14 bases between.

A note on this clonotype: A junction boundary mismatches the germline segment, possibly from a read error. The chain combines TRBV18 with TRBJ2-7; perhaps TRBD1 as D (6 bases). Germline values: CDR1 KGHSH, CDR2 LQKENI. There are 15 residues in the CDR3. The CDR3, as DNA: TGTGCCAACTCACCTCTGACGGGCCCAGGGGACGAGCAGTACTTC. This gives the protein CANSPLTGPGDEQYF. The full variable domain, completed using reference TRBV18 and TRBJ2-7, is NAGVMQNPRHLVRRRGQEARLRCSPMKGHSHVYWYRQLPEEGLKFMVYLQKENIIDESGMPKERFSAEFPKEGPSILRIQQVVRGDSAAYFCANSPLTGPGDEQYFGPGTRLTVT.

This clonotype was detected only a few times. CDR3 sequence: CSARLRVGRLAGRNYGYTF. DNA for the CDR3: TGCAGTGCTAGGTTGCGCGTCGGTCGATTGGCAGGGCGGAACTATGGCTACACCTTC. This chain uses TRBV20-1 with TRBJ1-2; D is possibly TRBD1 (5 bases). The V gene's germline CDR1 is DFQATT and CDR2 SNEGSKA (reference sequence). Trimming stripped 3 bases from V and 2 bases from J, with 28 bases between. The CDR3 is 19 residues long.

At least ten counts were recorded for this clonotype. The chain employs TRBV29-1 and TRBJ2-7, with 7 positions matching TRBD2. CDR3 length: 13 residues. Germline CDR1 and CDR2: SQVTM and ANQGSEA. V trimming: 6 bases; J trimming: 3 bases; junction bases outside the gene matches: 8. The CDR3 sequence: CSVGGGNFYEQYF. CDR3 bases: TGCAGCGTGGGGGGAGGGAACTTCTACGAGCAGTACTTC.

The V and J genes are TRBV29-1 and TRBJ2-3, with TRBD2 matching 12 bases. Trimming took 3 bases from V and 4 from J; bases not matched to a gene: 5. This CDR3 spans 15 amino acids. Germline CDR1 SQVTM, CDR2 ANQGSEA. Here the CDR3 reads CSVDSSGRASDTQYF. CDR3 sequence (DNA): TGCAGCGTTGACTCTAGCGGGAGGGCCTCAGATACGCAGTATTTT.

The chain uses TRBV6-9 and TRBJ2-7; 13 bases agree with TRBD2. The CDR3 consists of 19 residues. The V segment lost 4 bases and the J segment 3 bases; nucleotides outside the gene matches: 15. Per germline, CDR1 MNHGY and CDR2 SVAAGI. CDR3 nucleotide sequence: TGTGCCAGCAGTTCCCCCAGGACTAGCGGGAGTAGAAAGCGCTACGAGCAGTACTTC. As protein: CASSSPRTSGSRKRYEQYF.

This clonotype was found a few times. The chain is built from TRBV7-3 and TRBJ2-2, with 7 nucleotides matching TRBD1. The trim removed 5 bases at V and 4 bases at J, leaving 4 bases unmatched. Germline V CDR1 and CDR2: SGHTA, FQGTGA. This CDR3 spans 14 amino acids. CDR3 sequence: CASSATGFTGELFF. In DNA, the CDR3 is TGTGCCAGCAGCGCGACAGGGTTCACCGGGGAGCTGTTTTTT.

This clonotype turned up a few times. The chain recombines TRBV11-2 with TRBJ1-2; D unresolved. Trimming cost V 4 bases and J 0 bases, with 15 bases left between them. The CDR3 is made up of 16 amino acids. Germline values: CDR1 SGHAT, CDR2 FQNNGV. The CDR3 loop is CASSSTRSHPNYGYTF. The CDR3 DNA reads as TGTGCCAGCAGCTCGACCCGAAGTCATCCTAACTATGGCTACACCTTC.

This clonotype came up a few times. The chain combines TRBV19 with TRBJ2-7, with 8 nucleotides matching TRBD1. The J segment lost 5 bases and the V segment lost 4 bases, leaving 7 bases of the junction unmatched. CDR1 and CDR2 (germline): LNHDA, SQIVND (reference sequence). This CDR3 comprises 14 residues. The CDR3 bases are TGTGCCAGTAGTAACCAGGGGGCGCGGCACGAGCAGTACTTC. This gives the protein CASSNQGARHEQYF.

This clonotype has only a few counts. J is TRBJ2-2 and V is TRBV7-6; no definite D call. Trimming stripped 3 bases from V and 6 bases from J, with 8 bases between. Germline V gives CDR1 SGHVS, CDR2 FNYEAQ. The CDR3 runs to 13 residues. CDR3 residues: CASSLRWAGELFF. The CDR3 DNA is TGTGCCAGCAGCTTGAGGTGGGCCGGGGAGCTGTTTTTT.

The chain carries TRBV6-9 and TRBJ2-2; TRBD2 matches 13 bases. J was trimmed by 0 bases and V by 4 bases; bases with no gene match: 14. This CDR3 is built from 21 residues. Germline V gives CDR1 MNHGY, CDR2 SVAAGI. This chain's CDR3 is CASSWLGFRGLAGTNTGELFF. CDR3 DNA sequence: TGTGCCAGCAGTTGGTTGGGATTTCGGGGACTAGCGGGGACGAACACCGGGGAGCTGTTTTTT.

J is TRBJ2-5 and V is TRBV5-6; D is unclear. The V end lost 0 bases, the J end lost 5 bases, and 14 bases lay between the germline ends. The germline CDR1 and CDR2 sequences are SGHDT and YYEEEE. The CDR3 loop spans 15 amino acids. The CDR3 loop is CASSLDEESRETQYF. The CDR3 nucleotides read TGTGCCAGCAGCTTGGACGAGGAATCTCGGGAGACCCAGTACTTC.

Ten or more counts support this clonotype. This chain uses TRBV6-2 or TRBV6-3 with TRBJ2-3, with TRBD2 identical over 10 bases. V shed 4 bases, J shed 1 base, and the junction held 5 bases outside the gene matches. Germline assignment: CDR1 MNHEY and CDR2 SVGEGT. The CDR3 runs 16 residues. In nucleotides, the CDR3 is TGTGCCAGCAGTTTACGCGGACTAGCGGGCACAGATACGCAGTATTTT. Protein product: CASSLRGLAGTDTQYF.

This clonotype was detected many times. The V gene is TRBV11-1, the J gene TRBJ2-7, with D possibly called TRBD1 or TRBD2 (5 bases each). V dropped 5 bases and J dropped 0 bases, with 20 bases sitting between them. The CDR3 loop spans 17 amino acids. The V gene's germline CDR1 is SGHAT and CDR2 FQDESV (reference sequence). The DNA of the CDR3 is TGTGCCAGCAGCAAAGAGGGGCCTACCTCGTACTCCTACGAGCAGTACTTC. It translates to CASSKEGPTSYSYEQYF.

The sample holds one count of this clonotype. V is TRBV7-2 and J is TRBJ1-6; the D is unclear. V gave up 0 bases and J gave up 11 bases, with 11 bases separating them. The CDR3 length is 14 residues. Per germline, CDR1 SGHTA and CDR2 FQGNSA. This CDR3 reads CASSLAGSYAPLHF. The CDR3 DNA is TGTGCCAGCAGCTTAGCAGGGAGTTATGCACCCCTCCACTTT.

In regard to this clonotype: A much larger clone lies a single base off, so this may be a read error. CDR3 bases: TGTGCCAGCAGCCCCGGGACAGGGAATGAAAAACTGTTTTTT. This encodes CASSPGTGNEKLFF. V gene TRBV6-1 combines with J gene TRBJ1-4, with 9 nucleotides matching TRBD1. After removal of 6 bases from V and 5 bases from J, the junction contained 4 bases not matched to a gene. This CDR3 contains 14 residues. Germline V lookup: CDR1 MNHNS, CDR2 SASEGT.

This clonotype was found many times. The J gene is TRBJ2-5, the V gene TRBV18, with D possibly TRBD2 on 5 matching bases. The V and J ends lost 6 bases and 3 bases respectively, with 8 bases between them. Per germline, CDR1 KGHSH and CDR2 LQKENI. The CDR3 length is 12 residues. The CDR3 region is CASSAGKETQYF. CDR3 bases: TGTGCCAGCTCCGCCGGGAAAGAGACCCAGTACTTC.

J is TRBJ2-1 and V is TRBV9, with D unresolved. The germline V gene encodes CDR1 SGDLS and CDR2 YYNGEE. The length of the CDR3 is 15 residues. Trimming took off 0 bases at V and 3 bases at J, with 10 bases between the two ends. In nucleotides, the CDR3 is TGTGCCAGCAGCGTAGGTAGAGAGTTCTACAATGAGCAGTTCTTC. Translated, it gives CASSVGREFYNEQFF.